A single sample is the source of the 5 T cell receptor beta chains below, sequenced in a study of cytomegalovirus exposure and HLA in healthy donors. The PCR used 60 Vbeta and 13 Jbeta primers. Some clones are missing from TCRdb's copy, which holds only in-frame ones; the method was immunoSEQ multiplex PCR. Among 120,000 to 150,000 clones, around 72% were seen once, and the ten largest hold roughly an eighth. Source material: PBMCs. These receptors all come from a human donor in good health.

The V gene is TRBV5-1, the J gene TRBJ2-2; D is unclear. Trimming left V 0 bases short and J 2 bases short, with 8 bases between. In germline, CDR1 is SGHRS, CDR2 YFSETQ. This CDR3 has 15 residues. The CDR3 is CASSLGPGNTGELFF. Written as DNA, the CDR3 is TGCGCCAGCAGCTTGGGGCCGGGTAACACCGGGGAGCTGTTTTTT.

Only a few counts were recorded for this clone. The chain joins TRBV28 to TRBJ2-3; 7 nucleotides align to TRBD1. The J segment lost 6 bases and the V segment lost 6 bases, leaving 6 bases of the junction unmatched. Germline CDR1 is MDHEN and CDR2 is SYDVKM. The CDR3 loop spans 13 amino acids. The CDR3 is CASRVTGTDTQYF. DNA of the CDR3: TGTGCCAGCAGGGTGACAGGGACCGATACGCAGTATTTT.

The V call is TRBV7-2, the J call TRBJ1-2; 9 bases agree with TRBD1. The germline V gene has CDR1 SGHTA and CDR2 FQGNSA. The V gene end was trimmed by 7 bases and the J gene end by 3 bases; junction bases not matched to a gene: 6. This CDR3 spans 14 amino acids. The DNA of the CDR3 is TGTGCCAGCAACCCGGACAGGGGTCACTATGGCTACACCTTC. Protein product: CASNPDRGHYGYTF.

The chain couples TRBV29-1 to TRBJ2-7; D gene uncertain. V dropped 6 bases and J dropped 2 bases, with 5 bases sitting between them. This CDR3 is 10 amino acids long. Germline V gives CDR1 SQVTM, CDR2 ANQGSEA. CDR3 residues: CSVKTYEQYF. In DNA form, the CDR3 reads TGCAGCGTCAAAACCTACGAGCAGTACTTC.

V and J are TRBV11-2 and TRBJ1-4; D gene ambiguous. Trimming removed 0 bases from V and 7 bases from J, with 9 bases in between. CDR1 SGHAT and CDR2 FQNNGV come from the germline V gene. This CDR3 is built from 14 residues. The CDR3, as DNA: TGTGCCAGCAGCTTAGACGGGGTTTCTGAAAAACTGTTTTTT. Translated: CASSLDGVSEKLFF.